This note documents a single TCR beta chain sequence. The antigen it recognizes is unknown. No much larger clone exists at a distance of one base, and base qualities are not known. This sample was taken from a study of blood T cell repertoires in COVID-19 (dated by TCRdb to 2020 to 2021). Broadly, across the study: The collaborator samples originated in the United States, Italy and Spain and spanned the acute and convalescent phases of COVID-19. Where available, HLA class I and class II types were obtained from metadata supplied by the sample provider rather than from assay-based typing. The prospective study material was composed of cDNA or gDNA derived from T cells, B-cell-depleted T cells, or PBMCs. Samples were obtained from the ongoing ImmuneRACE study (first 160 participants) and from 1,254 subjects provided by 6 global collaborators. Nearly every sample came with metadata listing a de-identified subject ID, COVID-19 status, age in years and sex. Subjects who had been exposed to COVID-19, were actively infected with it, or had recovered from it provided the deeply sampled blood TCRbeta repertoires that made up the dataset. The repertoires were made available in a free public database intended to serve as a resource for research on the immune response to SARS-CoV-2.

V lost 2 bases and J lost 3 bases, and the count of bases not matched to a germline gene is 6. The germline V gene encodes CDR1 MNHNY and CDR2 SVGAGI (reference sequence). There are 15 amino acids in the CDR3, from cysteine to phenylalanine inclusive. The entry retains the CDR3 DNA only, 45 bases that are in frame from base 1. What the research found in general, with its limitations: The quantity of clinical and demographic metadata differed by source and by participant and was supplied without curation.

TCRbeta CDR3 regions were amplified from genomic DNA using the immunoSEQ Assay, a bias-controlled multiplex PCR. In the source study's methods: Within the assay, amplification of reference gene primers was used to estimate how many nucleated cells each sample contained. To quantify the absolute abundance of each unique TCRbeta CDR3 rearrangement, sequence reads were collapsed and filtered. Productive Simpson clonality was computed per sample as the square root of Simpson's diversity index over productive rearrangements. In its TCRdb copy, this immuneACCESS table keeps in-frame sequences only and misses some clones. Where compared with another copy, unresolved V genes explain less than half of these, and the others have no known cause. V and J calls and clone size are as listed in that table; D and trimming were resolved from the DNA. The sample records around 60,000 clones, under 85% of which are singletons. The ten largest make up around 3.8% of the sample.

Each collaborating institution followed its own protocols to collect whole blood in K2EDTA tubes. For TCRbeta analysis, collaborator samples were shipped as frozen whole blood, as isolated PBMCs, or as DNA extracted from either sample type. Rearrangement joined TRBV6-6 to TRBJ2-5, and 7 junction bases match TRBD1. The receptor was derived from a woman of 80 years or more with acute or convalescent COVID-19. What was sequenced was peripheral blood. For the CDR3, the sequence is CASSYEGALKETQYF. The nucleotide sequence reads TGTGCCAGCAGTTACGAGGGGGCGCTAAAAGAGACCCAGTACTTC.